What follows are 5 T cell receptor beta chains derived from one specimen sequenced in a study of CD8+ T cells in alopecia areata. Sample treatment: oral pan-JAK inhibitor, 5-10 mg twice daily. RNA, once extracted, was reverse transcribed into cDNA for use as the sequencing template. The table came from immunoSEQ multiplex PCR; TCRdb's copy has only in-frame clones and leaves some out. The sample shows about 210,000 clones, approximately 47% of them seen only once. Material: CD4+ T cells sorted from blood, obtained at approximately week 37, from a patient treated with tofacitinib. The receptors were gathered from a human donor with alopecia areata.

The genes are TRBV13 and TRBJ2-4; the D gene could be TRBD1 or TRBD2 (6 bases each). This CDR3 spans 18 amino acids. Germline V gene sequence: CDR1 PRHDT, CDR2 FYEKMQ (reference sequence). The V gene lost 5 bases and the J gene lost 0 bases, with 20 bases spanning the gap. DNA for the CDR3: TGTGCCAGCAGCCGCCGGGTCGTCCGGGGGCTAGCCAAAAACATTCAGTACTTC. Translation: CASSRRVVRGLAKNIQYF.

The chain recombines TRBV30 with TRBJ1-1, with a possible D match to TRBD1 (5 bases). The ends were cut back, 3 bases at V and 0 bases at J, with 14 bases in the middle. The CDR3 has 15 amino acids. Germline lookup yields CDR1 GTSNPN and CDR2 SVGIG (reference sequence). In DNA form, the CDR3 reads TGTGCCTGGAGAGGGTCAGACAGACTGAACACTGAAGCTTTCTTT. This gives the protein CAWRGSDRLNTEAFF.

This chain uses TRBV25-1 with TRBJ2-7, with 10 bases that match TRBD1. Losses at the gene ends were 8 bases for V and 0 bases for J; bases not matched to a gene: 4. The CDR3 loop spans 14 amino acids. Germline V gene sequence: CDR1 MGHDK, CDR2 SYGVNS. The CDR3, as DNA: TGTGCCAGCGATCGGGACAGGGGCTCCTACGAGCAGTACTTC. It specifies CASDRDRGSYEQYF.

The V call is TRBV5-1, the J call TRBJ2-3, with D possibly being TRBD1 (5 bases). The V end lost 4 bases, the J end lost 6 bases, and 18 bases lay between the germline ends. This CDR3 region has 15 residues. From germline, CDR1 is SGHRS and CDR2 YFSETQ. The CDR3, as DNA: TGCGCCAGCAGCCCCCAGGGCAGCCTGGGTGATACGCAGTATTTT. This encodes CASSPQGSLGDTQYF.

This clone was detected only a few times. The CDR3 DNA sequence: TGCAGCGTTGAATTAGTAGGAGGGCAAGATACGCAGTATTTT. This codes for CSVELVGGQDTQYF. The rearrangement uses TRBV29-1 and TRBJ2-3, with a possible D match to TRBD2 (6 bases). Per germline, CDR1 SQVTM and CDR2 ANQGSEA. The CDR3 consists of 14 residues. V gave up 2 bases and J gave up 5 bases, with 14 bases separating them.